These 20 T cell receptor beta chains originate from one sample sequenced in a study of T-cell memory formation after mild COVID-19. TCRdb fed the 5' RACE reads into MiXCR, producing one record per CDR3 protein. The repertoire holds approximately 560,000 distinct CDR3 sequences, with roughly a sixth as singletons. Specimen: PBMCs or a T cell subset sorted from them (not recorded which). Source of these receptors: an adult woman who had mild COVID-19 (a few samples of this study predate the infection). Cell type and time point are not known.

The V and J genes are TRBV7-8 and TRBJ1-5; tentative D call: TRBD1 (6 bases). The CDR3 spans 14 residues. Germline V gene data show CDR1 as SGHVS and CDR2 as FQNEAQ. With 5 bases removed from V and 5 bases from J, the gap between germline ends came to 13 bases. Here the CDR3 reads CASSLQGRHQPQHF. Written as DNA, the CDR3 is TGTGCCAGCAGCCTACAGGGTAGGCATCAGCCCCAGCATTTT.

The chain carries TRBV9 and TRBJ2-1, with 8 bases fitting TRBD2. The length of the CDR3 is 14 residues. Per germline, CDR1 SGDLS and CDR2 YYNGEE. J lost 10 bases, V lost 2 bases, and 8 bases had no gene match. The CDR3 region has the DNA TGTGCCAGCAGCGTCCGGGGGGGAGGACGAGAGCAGTTCTTC. Its translation: CASSVRGGGREQFF.

The CDR3 DNA reads as TGCAGCGTTGATGTGGCGGGCCATTCTAACTATGGCTACACCTTC. Its translation: CSVDVAGHSNYGYTF. The gene calls are TRBV29-1 and TRBJ1-2; the D is unclear. The germline V gene has CDR1 SQVTM and CDR2 ANQGSEA. V was cut by 3 bases and J by 0 bases, with 14 bases left in between. The CDR3 contains 15 residues.

This rearrangement joins TRBV20-1 to TRBJ1-5; no reliable D call. The CDR3 consists of 14 residues. CDR1 is DFQATT and CDR2 is SNEGSKA in the germline V gene (reference sequence). Trimming cost V 1 base and J 2 bases, with 9 bases left between them. The CDR3, as DNA: TGCAGTGCTAGAGGGAAGCATGGCAATCAGCCCCAGCATTTT. Encoded protein: CSARGKHGNQPQHF.

The V and J genes are TRBV15 and TRBJ2-3; TRBD1 or TRBD2 may be the D gene (6 bases each). Germline V lookup: CDR1 LNHNV, CDR2 YYDKDF (reference sequence). The CDR3 covers 17 residues. V was shortened by 2 bases and J by 1 base, with 16 bases between the two germline ends. CDR3 residues: CATSRSPFGGGTDTQYF. As DNA, the CDR3 is TGTGCCACCAGCAGAAGCCCGTTCGGGGGCGGCACAGATACGCAGTATTTT. Complete variable domain (other parts from reference TRBV15 and TRBJ2-3): DAMVIQNPRYQVTQFGKPVTLSCSQTLNHNVMYWYQQKSSQAPKLLFHYYDKDFNNEADTPDNFQSRRPNTSFCFLDIRSPGLGDTAMYLCATSRSPFGGGTDTQYFGPGTRLTVL.

This CDR3 is CASSLTGDWGTEAFF. In nucleotides, the CDR3 is TGTGCCAGCAGTTTAACAGGGGATTGGGGGACTGAAGCTTTCTTT. This rearrangement joins TRBV12-3 or TRBV12-4 to TRBJ1-1; 7 bases align to TRBD1. The V segment lost 2 bases and the J segment 5 bases; nucleotides outside the gene matches: 8. CDR3 size: 15 residues.

This chain uses TRBV5-6 with TRBJ2-7, with 8 nucleotides matching TRBD1. Germline CDR1 reads SGHDT; CDR2 reads YYEEEE. Germline trimming cut 5 bases from V and 0 bases from J; bases unmatched to any gene: 4. The CDR3 extends over 14 amino acids. The CDR3 protein is CASRLQGGSYEQYF. CDR3 nucleotides: TGTGCCAGCAGACTACAGGGGGGCTCCTACGAGCAGTACTTC.

V is TRBV5-8 and J is TRBJ2-1, with TRBD2 matching over 14 bases. CDR3 length: 17 amino acids. CDR1 is SGHTS, CDR2 YDEGEE, per germline. Losses at the gene ends were 4 bases for V and 7 bases for J; bases not matched to a gene: 10. DNA of the CDR3: TGTGCCAGCAGCACTTCCGGGACTAGCGGGAGTAAGAATGAGCAGTTCTTC. Amino acid sequence: CASSTSGTSGSKNEQFF.

The chain links TRBV7-2 to TRBJ2-4; D possibly uses TRBD1 or TRBD2 (5 bases each). CDR1 is SGHTA and CDR2 is FQGNSA in the germline V gene. CDR3 length: 16 amino acids. Trimming removed 4 bases from V and 0 bases from J, with 13 bases in between. The DNA for the CDR3 is TGTGCCAGCAGCTCACCGGGGCTACTAGCCAAAAACATTCAGTACTTC. This codes for CASSSPGLLAKNIQYF.

In its sample, this clonotype was seen a few times. The chain is built from TRBV5-1 and TRBJ2-1; 11 nucleotides match TRBD2. Germline V gives CDR1 SGHRS, CDR2 YFSETQ. J was trimmed by 5 bases and V by 4 bases; bases with no gene match: 5. The CDR3 length is 15 residues. The chain's CDR3 is CASSRLAGLDNEQFF. The CDR3 coding sequence is TGCGCCAGCAGCCGACTAGCGGGGCTCGACAATGAGCAGTTCTTC.

The chain's CDR3 is CASSLMGDQETQYF. In DNA form, the CDR3 reads TGTGCCAGCAGCTTGATGGGAGACCAAGAGACCCAGTACTTC. The chain recombines TRBV5-6 with TRBJ2-5; weak D call: TRBD2 (5 bases). The V end was cut by 1 base, the J end by 0 bases, with 7 bases between. This CDR3 is 14 amino acids long. Germline CDR1 reads SGHDT; CDR2 reads YYEEEE. The entire variable domain, with the rest obtained from reference TRBV5-6 and TRBJ2-5, is as follows: DAGVTQSPTHLIKTRGQQVTLRCSPKSGHDTVSWYQQALGQGPQFIFQYYEEEERQRGNFPDRFSGHQFPNYSSELNVNALLLGDSALYLCASSLMGDQETQYFGPGTRLLVL.

This clonotype was seen only a few times. CDR3 residues: CASSQEGDRAYEQYF. The CDR3 DNA sequence: TGCGCCAGCAGCCAGGAAGGGGACAGGGCATACGAGCAGTACTTC. The gene calls are TRBV4-1 and TRBJ2-7; 9 positions agree with TRBD1. Germline CDR1 is MGHRA and CDR2 is YSYEKL. Unmatched junction bases numbered 7, after V lost 3 bases and J lost 4 bases. The CDR3 is made up of 15 amino acids.

The chain has TRBV30 and TRBJ2-1, with D possibly matching TRBD2 (6 bases). The germline V gene has CDR1 GTSNPN and CDR2 SVGIG (reference sequence). The CDR3 is made up of 11 amino acids. V lost 4 bases to trimming and J lost 7 bases, with 8 bases between them. The CDR3: CAWTAGNEQFF. DNA for the CDR3: TGTGCCTGGACCGCGGGGAATGAGCAGTTCTTC. Combining the CDR3 with reference TRBV30 and TRBJ2-1 gives the whole variable domain SQTIHQWPATLVQPVGSPLSLECTVEGTSNPNLYWYRQAAGRGLQLLFYSVGIGQISSEVPQNLSASRPQDRQFILSSKKLLLSDSGFYLCAWTAGNEQFFGPGTRLTVL.

This chain connects TRBV7-9 to TRBJ2-7, with 8 bases matching TRBD1. Trimming at V came to 6 bases and at J to 4 bases, leaving 8 bases not matched to a gene. The CDR3 loop spans 14 amino acids. The germline CDR1 and CDR2 sequences are SEHNR and FQNEAQ (reference sequence). CDR3 protein: CASSDWDRLYEQYF. In DNA, the CDR3 is TGTGCCAGCAGTGACTGGGACAGGCTATACGAGCAGTACTTC.

The gene calls are TRBV4-2 and TRBJ2-5; 12 nucleotides line up with TRBD2. V was clipped by 4 bases and J by 5 bases; unmatched bases: 8. CDR1 and CDR2 from the germline V gene are LGHNA and YNFKEQ. The CDR3 runs to 16 residues. The CDR3 DNA reads TGTGCCAGCAGCCCAGGGTCTAGCGGGGGGGCGGAGACCCAGTACTTC. This encodes CASSPGSSGGAETQYF.

The sample holds a few counts of this clonotype. The chain couples TRBV12-3 or TRBV12-4 to TRBJ1-1; no firm D call. V was shortened by 5 bases and J by 5 bases, with 21 bases between the two germline ends. The CDR3 length is 16 residues. The CDR3 coding sequence is TGTGCCAGCAGTCTACACGATGGAGGCGGGGTTACTGAAGCTTTCTTT. This sequence encodes CASSLHDGGGVTEAFF.

This clonotype was counted ten times or more. The chain couples TRBV5-1 to TRBJ1-1; unclear D gene. The CDR3 consists of 14 residues. The ends were cut back, 0 bases at V and 0 bases at J, with 6 bases in the middle. From germline, CDR1 is SGHRS and CDR2 YFSETQ. The CDR3 DNA is TGCGCCAGCAGCTTGGGGGCACTGAACACTGAAGCTTTCTTT. Amino acids: CASSLGALNTEAFF.

This chain uses TRBV2 with TRBJ1-5, with D hard to call. Germline V gives CDR1 SNHLY, CDR2 FYNNEI. The CDR3 covers 15 residues. Between the trimmed V and J ends, which lost 4 bases and 7 bases, there was a span of 17 bases. CDR3: CASSVEGLGRQPQHF. CDR3 bases: TGTGCCAGCAGTGTCGAAGGGCTAGGGAGACAGCCCCAGCATTTT.

This clonotype was seen a handful of times. J is TRBJ2-3 and V is TRBV4-3; D is undetermined. The CDR3 has 15 amino acids. Germline CDR1 is LGHNA and CDR2 is YSLEER. Trimming removed 5 bases from V and 5 bases from J, with 17 bases in between. The DNA for the CDR3 is TGCGCCAGCAGCTTGGATCAAAACCGTGGAGATACGCAGTATTTT. This sequence encodes CASSLDQNRGDTQYF.

This clonotype was picked up a small number of times. The V and J genes are TRBV27 and TRBJ1-1; D gene ambiguous. Per germline, CDR1 MNHEY and CDR2 SMNVEV (reference sequence). Trimming cost V 5 bases and J 0 bases, with 16 bases left between them. The CDR3 extends over 16 amino acids. This CDR3 reads CASSPPGGYMNTEAFF. The CDR3 region has the DNA TGTGCCAGCAGTCCTCCGGGAGGGTACATGAACACTGAAGCTTTCTTT.